This entry lists 11 T cell receptor beta chains sequenced from one sample in a study of blood T cell repertoires in COVID-19. The assay was immunoSEQ multiplex PCR, and TCRdb's table has in-frame clones only and misses some. The sample includes about 310,000 clones, about nine tenths of them seen just once. Material for sequencing was peripheral blood. These receptors originate from a man aged 18 to 35 with active or convalescent COVID-19.

On this clone: A much more abundant neighbour one base away suggests this may be a read error. The CDR3 protein is CASSWGQGDTEAFF. CDR3 nucleotides: TGTGCCAGCAGCTGGGGACAGGGGGACACTGAAGCTTTCTTT. The chain uses TRBV7-9 and TRBJ1-1, with TRBD1 matching over 11 bases. The CDR3 loop spans 14 amino acids. V lost 4 bases, J lost 3 bases, and 1 base stayed unmatched. CDR1 is SEHNR, CDR2 FQNEAQ, per germline (reference sequence).

V is TRBV2 and J is TRBJ2-1; D unresolved. This CDR3 comprises 13 residues. Germline V CDR1 and CDR2: SNHLY, FYNNEI. Trimming removed 6 bases from V and 8 bases from J, with 14 bases in between. CDR3 sequence: CASRPASFDEQFF. CDR3 coding DNA: TGTGCCAGCAGGCCGGCTAGTTTCGATGAGCAGTTCTTC.

This clone showed up just once. The chain combines TRBV28 with TRBJ1-5; D ambiguous. Trimming took 2 bases from V and 2 from J, leaving 10 bases between them. The V gene's germline CDR1 is MDHEN and CDR2 SYDVKM. The CDR3 is 15 residues long. CDR3 nucleotides: TGTGCCAGCAGTTTAGAAGGGAGGCGCAATCAGCCCCAGCATTTT. Protein sequence: CASSLEGRRNQPQHF.

This sequence joins TRBV6-1 and TRBJ2-2; no reliable D call. V lost 0 bases and J lost 2, with 13 bases in between. The CDR3 sequence is 17 residues long. CDR1 is MNHNS and CDR2 is SASEGT in the germline V gene. In DNA form, the CDR3 reads TGTGCCAGCAGTGAAGCCAGGCACCGGATAAACACCGGGGAGCTGTTTTTT. It encodes CASSEARHRINTGELFF.

The chain carries TRBV27 and TRBJ1-4, with 9 bases aligning to TRBD1. CDR1 and CDR2 (germline): MNHEY, SMNVEV (reference sequence). The CDR3 runs to 15 residues. Trimming took 8 bases from V and 5 from J; bases not matched to a gene: 9. The CDR3, as DNA: TGTGCCAGCTGTACATTCGGGACAGGGAATGAAAAACTGTTTTTT. Its translation is CASCTFGTGNEKLFF.

The rearrangement joins TRBV9 to TRBJ1-1; TRBD1 is a possible D gene (5 bases). The germline V gene encodes CDR1 SGDLS and CDR2 YYNGEE. The CDR3 has 15 amino acids. V was shortened by 1 base and J by 4 bases, with 14 bases between the two germline ends. CDR3 DNA sequence: TGTGCCAGCAGCGTACGTGGGGAGGGGCCCACTGAAGCTTTCTTT. Translation: CASSVRGEGPTEAFF. Drawing the rest from reference TRBV9 and TRBJ1-1, the complete variable domain is DSGVTQTPKHLITATGQRVTLRCSPRSGDLSVYWYQQSLDQGLQFLIQYYNGEERAKGNILERFSAQQFPDLHSELNLSSLELGDSALYFCASSVRGEGPTEAFFGQGTRLTVV.

This sequence joins TRBV19 and TRBJ2-7; TRBD1 agrees at 8 bases. The CDR3 has 13 residues. CDR1 and CDR2 (germline): LNHDA, SQIVND (reference sequence). V trimming: 10 bases; J trimming: 2 bases; junction bases outside the gene matches: 7. The CDR3 sequence: CATGTGATYEQYF. CDR3 coding DNA: TGTGCCACTGGGACAGGAGCTACCTACGAGCAGTACTTC. The variable domain in full, completed from reference TRBV19 and TRBJ2-7, reads DGGITQSPKYLFRKEGQNVTLSCEQNLNHDAMYWYRQDPGQGLRLIYYSQIVNDFQKGDIAEGYSVSREKKESFPLTVTSAQKNPTAFYLCATGTGATYEQYFGPGTRLTVT.

J is TRBJ1-1 and V is TRBV21-1; TRBD1 reflects the table's D call only, with no check against the DNA. TRBV21-1 is a listed pseudogene. The CDR3 covers 21 residues. The CDR3 sequence: CASSKTPFTPNRMQGEFEAFF. In nucleotides, the CDR3 is TGTGCCAGCAGCAAAACCCCTTTTACTCCAAACAGAATGCAGGGGGAGTTTGAAGCTTTCTTT.

The rearrangement links TRBV6-5 to TRBJ2-3, with 10 positions matching TRBD1. Germline CDR1 and CDR2: MNHEY and SVGAGI. The CDR3 extends over 15 amino acids. The V and J ends lost 7 bases and 2 bases, in that order; junction bases with no gene match: 6. The CDR3 DNA sequence: TGTGCCAGCACAGACAGGGGGCAGAACACAGATACGCAGTATTTT. Protein sequence: CASTDRGQNTDTQYF.

The V call is TRBV27, the J call TRBJ1-1; 8 bases line up with TRBD1. V was clipped by 7 bases and J by 3 bases; unmatched bases: 4. Germline assignment: CDR1 MNHEY and CDR2 SMNVEV (reference sequence). The CDR3 has 13 residues. The CDR3 coding sequence is TGTGCCAGCAAACCAGGGGGCTACACTGAAGCTTTCTTT. This sequence encodes CASKPGGYTEAFF.

The chain employs TRBV6-5 and TRBJ1-3; D might be TRBD1 (5 bases). Germline CDR1 and CDR2: MNHEY and SVGAGI. V was pared by 2 bases and J by 6 bases, with 11 bases between. The CDR3 covers 14 residues. CDR3: CASSYLQGENTIYF. Here the CDR3 DNA reads TGTGCCAGCAGTTACCTCCAGGGTGAAAACACCATATATTTT.